One and the same sample provided the 18 T cell receptor beta chains below, sequenced in a study of T cells in Graves' hyperthyroidism and ophthalmopathy. Amplification yielded TCR beta CDR3 regions, with RNA transcripts as the source. Primed by the HTBI set, a first-round RT-PCR was run on the TCR CDR3. TCRdb reprocessed the multiplex PCR reads via MiXCR and lists one record per CDR3 protein. The table lists about 500,000 distinct CDR3 sequences, approximately 17% of them singletons. The specimen was blood. The source is a woman younger than 30 with Graves' ophthalmopathy.

This clonotype has a count of ten or more. The chain has TRBV3-1 and TRBJ2-5; TRBD2 agrees at 8 bases. The CDR3 is 16 amino acids. V dropped 4 bases and J dropped 1; count of bases not matched to a gene: 8. Germline V gives CDR1 LGHDT, CDR2 YNNKEL (reference sequence). Here the CDR3 DNA reads TGTGCCAGCAGCCGACTTGCGGGAGGCTTCCAAGAGACCCAGTACTTC. It is translated as CASSRLAGGFQETQYF.

The rearrangement links TRBV10-3 to TRBJ2-7, with D tentatively TRBD1 (6 bases). The ends were cut back, 8 bases at V and 4 bases at J, with 12 bases in the middle. Germline CDR1 ENHRY, CDR2 SYGVKD. This CDR3 comprises 12 residues. The CDR3 loop reads CAISRGPYEQYF. The CDR3 region has the DNA TGTGCCATCTCCAGGGGCCCTTACGAGCAGTACTTC.

This clonotype was seen only a few times. The DNA for the CDR3 is TGCGCCAGCAGCTCTCAACAGGGGGCCGGGGAGCTGTTTTTT. This codes for CASSSQQGAGELFF. The chain uses TRBV5-1 and TRBJ2-2, with 8 bases identical to TRBD1. V was pared by 3 bases and J by 6 bases, with 4 bases of the junction left unmatched. The CDR3 spans 14 residues. The germline gives CDR1 SGHRS, CDR2 YFSETQ.

The chain joins TRBV20-1 to TRBJ2-7; TRBD1 matches 7 bases. Germline V gene data show CDR1 as DFQATT and CDR2 as SNEGSKA (reference sequence). The CDR3 spans 15 residues. V was clipped by 3 bases and J by 7 bases; unmatched bases: 15. In DNA form, the CDR3 reads TGCAGTGCTAGCCGGGACAGCCGGGCTGCGAGTGAGCAGTACTTC. Translation: CSASRDSRAASEQYF.

V is TRBV28 and J is TRBJ2-7, with 12 positions matching TRBD2. This CDR3 region has 16 residues. V lost 2 bases, J lost 3 bases, and 5 bases stayed unmatched. Germline CDR1 and CDR2: MDHEN and SYDVKM. The chain's CDR3 is CASSLQGLAGYYEQYF. CDR3 bases: TGTGCCAGCAGTTTACAGGGACTAGCGGGTTACTACGAGCAGTACTTC.

This clonotype was counted between two and nine times. The chain uses TRBV16 and TRBJ1-5; 8 positions agree with TRBD1. Germline lookup yields CDR1 KGHSY and CDR2 FQNENV. The CDR3 loop spans 13 amino acids. The trim removed 2 bases at V and 7 bases at J, leaving 1 base unmatched. The CDR3 loop is CASSQTGGQPQHF. Written as DNA, the CDR3 is TGTGCCAGCAGCCAAACAGGGGGGCAGCCCCAGCATTTT.

This clonotype has at least ten counts. The chain joins TRBV29-1 to TRBJ2-1; 7 bases fit TRBD2. Germline V gene data show CDR1 as SQVTM and CDR2 as ANQGSEA. This CDR3 has 14 residues. The V segment lost 6 bases and the J segment 4 bases; nucleotides outside the gene matches: 9. CDR3 nucleotide sequence: TGCAGCGTAGATAAGCGGGAAAGTTACAATGAGCAGTTCTTC. Translated: CSVDKRESYNEQFF.

This clonotype showed up many times. The chain combines TRBV3-1 with TRBJ2-1; TRBD1 is a possible D gene (5 bases). V dropped 5 bases and J dropped 9 bases, with 11 bases sitting between them. CDR1 and CDR2 (germline): LGHDT, YNNKEL (reference sequence). The CDR3 runs 12 residues. CDR3 bases: TGTGCCAGCAGCAGGGGTAGGGGTGAGCAGTTCTTC. Its translation is CASSRGRGEQFF.

This clonotype has ten or more counts. CDR3 coding DNA: TGTGCCAGTAGTATCGGACAGGACCAAGAGACCCAGTACTTC. It translates to CASSIGQDQETQYF. The J gene is TRBJ2-5, the V gene TRBV19; 7 bases are shared with TRBD1. The CDR3 contains 14 residues. V was clipped by 3 bases and J by 0 bases; unmatched bases: 1. Germline loops: CDR1 LNHDA, CDR2 SQIVND (reference sequence).

This clonotype showed up just a few times. This chain joins TRBV15 and TRBJ1-4; TRBD1 might be the D (6 bases). The CDR3 consists of 13 residues. Trimming removed 9 bases from V and 4 bases from J, with 12 bases in between. From germline, CDR1 is LNHNV and CDR2 YYDKDF (reference sequence). Here the CDR3 reads CATQDRNNEKLFF. CDR3 sequence (DNA): TGTGCCACACAGGACAGAAATAATGAAAAACTGTTTTTT.

This clonotype appeared many times. The genes are TRBV2 and TRBJ1-2; tentative D call: TRBD1 (5 bases). Germline V gives CDR1 SNHLY, CDR2 FYNNEI. Trimming pared 7 bases from V and 5 bases from J, leaving 17 bases between. The CDR3 length is 14 residues. CDR3 nucleotides: TGTGCCAGCATCTCAGGGCTGGTGTGGTATGGCTACACCTTC. This sequence encodes CASISGLVWYGYTF.

This chain connects TRBV6-4 to TRBJ1-2; 7 bases match TRBD1. V lost 0 bases and J lost 7; bases outside the gene matches: 2. Germline values: CDR1 MRHNA, CDR2 SNTAGT. The CDR3 has 13 amino acids. Written as DNA, the CDR3 is TGTGCCAGCAGTGACTCTACAGGGGTTGGCTACACCTTC. Its translation is CASSDSTGVGYTF.

The chain has TRBV5-6 and TRBJ1-5; D is uncertain. The length of the CDR3 is 14 residues. Germline-derived CDR1 and CDR2 are SGHDT and YYEEEE. The ends were cut back, 1 base at V and 1 base at J, with 6 bases in the middle. CDR3 DNA: TGTGCCAGCAGCTTGAGGCTGAGCAATCAGCCCCAGCATTTT. Encoded protein: CASSLRLSNQPQHF.

This clonotype was observed many times. The V call is TRBV7-8, the J call TRBJ2-3; D is undetermined. Germline loops: CDR1 SGHVS, CDR2 FQNEAQ. Trimming removed 5 bases from V and 0 bases from J, with 12 bases in between. The CDR3 is made up of 15 amino acids. CDR3 protein: CASSPSLRSTDTQYF. The CDR3, as DNA: TGTGCCAGCAGCCCGAGTCTACGGAGCACAGATACGCAGTATTTT.

Ten or more counts support this clonotype. The J gene is TRBJ2-5, the V gene TRBV28, with D hard to call. This CDR3 is built from 13 residues. Trimming pared 5 bases from V and 0 bases from J, leaving 7 bases between. Looked up from germline, CDR1 is MDHEN and CDR2 is SYDVKM. Here the CDR3 reads CASSGVYQETQYF. CDR3 in DNA: TGTGCCAGCAGTGGTGTGTACCAAGAGACCCAGTACTTC.

In its sample, this clonotype was seen many times. The chain has TRBV28 and TRBJ1-2, with D unresolved. Trimming removed 5 bases at V and 0 bases at J, with 4 bases between. The germline gives CDR1 MDHEN, CDR2 SYDVKM. This CDR3 region has 12 residues. For the CDR3, the DNA is TGTGCCAGCAGTCAAACTAACTATGGCTACACCTTC. Protein product: CASSQTNYGYTF.

With regard to this clonotype: Just one base apart from a much larger clone, this may be a read error. The chain employs TRBV4-3 and TRBJ2-7; 7 nucleotides line up with TRBD1. The germline gives CDR1 LGHNA, CDR2 YSLEER. This CDR3 comprises 14 residues. CDR3 sequence (DNA): TGCGCCAGCAGCCAAGAAGGGGGCTCCTACGAGCAGCACTTC. Protein: CASSQEGGSYEQHF.

This clonotype came up a few times. The junction does not match germline at one end; this may be a read error. The V gene is TRBV5-1, the J gene TRBJ2-7; D not certain. Germline values: CDR1 SGHRS, CDR2 YFSETQ. The CDR3 sequence is 13 residues long. CDR3 sequence (DNA): TGCGCCAGCACCCCCCCGAGCTCCCACGAGCAGTACTTC. The encoded protein is CASTPPSSHEQYF.